This entry is about one T cell receptor (beta chain). As yet, its antigen is unknown. Prior autoimmune disease or systemic immunosuppression barred patients. The sample originates from a study of OX40 agonist ivuxolimab in advanced cancers. Across the study: Patients assigned to dose escalation were diagnosed with hepatocellular carcinoma, melanoma, renal cell or head and neck cancer. Study-wide points: Within 6 weeks, CD4+ and CD8+ blood T cells expanded clonally at 0.1 to 3.0 mg/kg. People who partly responded at 0.1-3.0 mg/kg had some of the least clonal expansion seen.

The repertoire was sequenced with immunoSEQ multiplex PCR; TCRdb's copy has only in-frame clones and lacks some. The sample contains around 80,000 clones, around 87% of which appear only once. The CDR3 has 14 amino acids. With 2 bases clipped from V and 6 bases from J, the junction kept 7 bases outside the gene matches. Germline lookup yields CDR1 SGHTA and CDR2 FQGNSA. This chain connects TRBV7-2 to TRBJ2-7; TRBD1 agrees at 7 bases. This sequence originates from an adult with an advanced solid tumor such as melanoma, head and neck, liver or kidney cancer. Sequences were derived from CD4+ or CD8+ T cells sorted from blood, sampled in a trial of the OX40 agonist ivuxolimab. The CDR3 loop reads CASSLTGVTSEQYF. CDR3 bases: TGTGCCAGCAGCTTAACAGGGGTAACCTCCGAGCAGTACTTC. Full variable domain (remainder filled in from reference TRBV7-2 and TRBJ2-7): GAGVSQSPSNKVTEKGKDVELRCDPISGHTALYWYRQSLGQGLEFLIYFQGNSAPDKSGLPSDRFSAERTGGSVSTLTIQRTQQEDSAVYLCASSLTGVTSEQYFGPGTRLTVT.